Each of the 12 T cell receptor beta chains below was sequenced from the same sample in a study of OX40 agonist ivuxolimab in advanced cancers. Preparation of the library involved the immunoSEQ multiplex PCR assay. TCRdb's version of the immuneACCESS table is confined to in-frame rearrangements and falls short of the full clone set. An unresolved V gene accounts for under half of the shortfall where checked; the remainder is of unknown origin. The sample includes roughly 28,000 clones, with about 90% observed a single time. About 15% of the sample is in the top ten clones. This specimen consisted of CD4+ or CD8+ T cells sorted from blood, obtained in a trial of the OX40 agonist ivuxolimab. The receptors come from an adult with an advanced solid tumor such as melanoma, head and neck, liver or kidney cancer.

This clone is classed as medium-sized (0.01 to 0.1%). The chain is built from TRBV4-1 and TRBJ1-2, with TRBD1 identical over 8 bases. The CDR3 covers 15 residues. Germline CDR1 MGHRA, CDR2 YSYEKL. V lost 3 bases, J lost 4 bases, and 7 bases stayed unmatched. The CDR3 sequence is CASSQGRGRGYGYTF. In DNA form, the CDR3 reads TGCGCCAGCAGCCAGGGCAGGGGGCGGGGCTATGGCTACACCTTC.

This clone was seen once. The CDR3 protein is CASTMGGRGYEQYF. The CDR3 DNA follows: TGTGCCAGCACCATGGGAGGGAGAGGCTACGAGCAGTACTTC. V is TRBV28 and J is TRBJ2-5, with 7 bases fitting TRBD2. Judging by the DNA end, TRBJ2-7 fits better; the J call may be wrong. This CDR3 is built from 14 residues. The germline V gene has CDR1 MDHEN and CDR2 SYDVKM.

The chain employs TRBV9 and TRBJ2-1; 7 bases agree with TRBD2. The CDR3 runs to 16 residues. Trimming cost V 0 bases and J 0 bases; bases outside gene matches: 3. CDR1 and CDR2 (germline): SGDLS, YYNGEE. The CDR3 DNA reads TGTGCCAGCAGCGTAGGGGGCGGGAGCTCCTACAATGAGCAGTTCTTC. Translated, it gives CASSVGGGSSYNEQFF.

The chain uses TRBV5-6 and TRBJ2-7; 9 bases fit TRBD1. Unmatched junction bases numbered 6, after V lost 3 bases and J lost 2 bases. Germline values: CDR1 SGHDT, CDR2 YYEEEE. The CDR3 has 15 residues. This chain's CDR3 is CASSYRDRETYEQYF. The CDR3, as DNA: TGTGCCAGCAGCTACCGGGACAGGGAAACCTACGAGCAGTACTTC. Full variable domain (remainder filled in from reference TRBV5-6 and TRBJ2-7): DAGVTQSPTHLIKTRGQQVTLRCSPKSGHDTVSWYQQALGQGPQFIFQYYEEEERQRGNFPDRFSGHQFPNYSSELNVNALLLGDSALYLCASSYRDRETYEQYFGPGTRLTVT.

V usage is TRBV7-3 and J usage is TRBJ2-4, with a weak D call TRBD1 (7 bases). The germline V and J ends were trimmed by 5 bases and 0 bases, with 14 bases remaining between them. Looked up from germline, CDR1 is SGHTA and CDR2 is FQGTGA. The length of the CDR3 is 16 residues. The CDR3 loop is CASSPQGGLAKNIQYF. The CDR3 DNA reads as TGTGCCAGCAGCCCCCAGGGGGGACTAGCCAAAAACATTCAGTACTTC.

The chain uses TRBV7-9 and TRBJ2-1; possibly TRBD2 for D (6 bases). Trimming took off 4 bases at V and 9 bases at J, with 10 bases between the two ends. In germline, CDR1 is SEHNR, CDR2 FQNEAQ (reference sequence). This CDR3 spans 12 amino acids. Here the CDR3 DNA reads TGTGCCAGCAGCTCCCGGGGAGGTGAGCAGTTCTTC. As protein: CASSSRGGEQFF.

This chain links TRBV7-8 with TRBJ2-6; D remains unclear. From germline, CDR1 is SGHVS and CDR2 FQNEAQ. The V and J ends lost 5 bases and 4 bases respectively, with 12 bases between them. This CDR3 contains 15 residues. CDR3 sequence (DNA): TGTGCCAGCAGCCCCTCGAGTGCCGGGGCCAACGTCCTGACTTTC. This sequence encodes CASSPSSAGANVLTF.

The genes are TRBV5-1 and TRBJ2-7, with 7 positions matching TRBD2. The trim removed 9 bases at V and 6 bases at J, leaving 9 bases unmatched. The CDR3 totals 12 residues. In germline, CDR1 is SGHRS, CDR2 YFSETQ. In nucleotides, the CDR3 is TGCGCCACCCGGGGGGAGGGTATCGAGCAGTACTTC. This gives the protein CATRGEGIEQYF. Together with reference TRBV5-1 and TRBJ2-7, the CDR3 gives the full variable domain: KAGVTQTPRYLIKTRGQQVTLSCSPISGHRSVSWYQQTPGQGLQFLFEYFSETQRNKGNFPGRFSGRQFSNSRSEMNVSTLELGDSALYLCATRGEGIEQYFGPGTRLTVT.

V usage is TRBV5-8 and J usage is TRBJ2-1; D remains unclear. V lost 2 bases, J lost 1 base, and 7 bases lay in between. The CDR3 consists of 14 residues. Germline CDR1 SGHTS, CDR2 YDEGEE. CDR3 coding DNA: TGTGCCAGCAGCTTTTACTTTTCCTACAATGAGCAGTTCTTC. The encoded protein is CASSFYFSYNEQFF. Complete variable domain (other parts from reference TRBV5-8 and TRBJ2-1): EAGVTQSPTHLIKTRGQQATLRCSPISGHTSVYWYQQALGLGLQFLLWYDEGEERNRGNFPPRFSGRQFPNYSSELNVNALELEDSALYLCASSFYFSYNEQFFGPGTRLTVL.

The chain employs TRBV30 and TRBJ1-6; maybe TRBD1 (5 bases). This CDR3 has 16 residues. Trimming pared 5 bases from V and 7 bases from J, leaving 21 bases between. Germline assignment: CDR1 GTSNPN and CDR2 SVGIG (reference sequence). The CDR3 is CAWCAEQGLRNSPLHF. The CDR3 nucleotides are TGTGCCTGGTGCGCGGAGCAGGGTCTGAGGAATTCACCCCTCCACTTT.

The CDR3, as DNA: TGTGCCAGCAGTTATGGGGGCACAGATACGCAGTATTTT. It is translated as CASSYGGTDTQYF. The V gene is TRBV6-5, the J gene TRBJ2-3; D is unresolved. CDR1 MNHEY and CDR2 SVGAGI come from the germline V gene. CDR3 length equals 13 residues. Trimming shortened V by 3 bases and J by 1 base, and 5 bases separated the two germline ends.

This rearrangement joins TRBV2 to TRBJ2-3; D gene ambiguous. From germline, CDR1 is SNHLY and CDR2 FYNNEI. With 4 bases removed from V and 2 bases from J, the gap between germline ends came to 16 bases. This CDR3 has 16 residues. The CDR3 spells CASSVGLAEYTDTQYF. The CDR3 coding sequence is TGTGCCAGCAGTGTTGGCTTGGCAGAGTACACAGATACGCAGTATTTT.